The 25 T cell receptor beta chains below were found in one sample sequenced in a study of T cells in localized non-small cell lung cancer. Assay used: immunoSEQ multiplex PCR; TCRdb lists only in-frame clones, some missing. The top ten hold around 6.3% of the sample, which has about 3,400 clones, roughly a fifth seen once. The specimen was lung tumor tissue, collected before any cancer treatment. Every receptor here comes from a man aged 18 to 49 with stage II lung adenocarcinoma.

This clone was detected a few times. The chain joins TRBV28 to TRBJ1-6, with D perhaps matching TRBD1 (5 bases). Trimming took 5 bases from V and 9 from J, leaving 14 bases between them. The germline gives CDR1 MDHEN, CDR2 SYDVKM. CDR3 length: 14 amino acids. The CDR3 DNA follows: TGTGCCAGCAGTCCCCCCCAGGGCCGTTCACCCCTCCACTTT. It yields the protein CASSPPQGRSPLHF. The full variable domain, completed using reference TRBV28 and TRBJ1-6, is DVKVTQSSRYLVKRTGEKVFLECVQDMDHENMFWYRQDPGLGLRLIYFSYDVKMKEKGDIPEGYSVSREKKERFSLILESASTNQTSMYLCASSPPQGRSPLHFGNGTRLTVT.

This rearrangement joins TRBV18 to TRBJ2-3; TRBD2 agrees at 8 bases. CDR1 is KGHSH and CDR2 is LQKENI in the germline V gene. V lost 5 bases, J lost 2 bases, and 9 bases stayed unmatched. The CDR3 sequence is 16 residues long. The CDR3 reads CASSGTSSSSTDTQYF. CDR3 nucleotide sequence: TGTGCCAGCTCAGGGACTAGTAGTAGTTCCACAGATACGCAGTATTTT.

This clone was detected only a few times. The CDR3 coding sequence is TGTGCCAGCAGTTTCCTTAGCGGGGGGACCGGTACGCAGTATTTT. It codes for CASSFLSGGTGTQYF. The chain carries TRBV28 and TRBJ2-3, with TRBD2 matching over 10 bases. The CDR3 extends over 15 amino acids. V lost 3 bases, J lost 8 bases, and 8 bases stayed unmatched. Germline V gene lookup returns CDR1 MDHEN and CDR2 SYDVKM.

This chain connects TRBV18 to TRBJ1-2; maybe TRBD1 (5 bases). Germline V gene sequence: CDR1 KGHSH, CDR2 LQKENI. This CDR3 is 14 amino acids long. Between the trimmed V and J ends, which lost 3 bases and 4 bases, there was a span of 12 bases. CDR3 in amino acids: CASSPDLQGYGYTF. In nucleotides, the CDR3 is TGTGCCAGCTCACCGGACTTGCAGGGCTATGGCTACACCTTC.

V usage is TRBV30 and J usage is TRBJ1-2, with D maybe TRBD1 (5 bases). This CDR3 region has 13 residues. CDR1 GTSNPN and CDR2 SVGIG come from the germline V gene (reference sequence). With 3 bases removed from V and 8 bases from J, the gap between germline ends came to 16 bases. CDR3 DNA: TGTGCCTGGAGACTCCCGACCGGGGGGGGCTACACCTTC. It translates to CAWRLPTGGGYTF.

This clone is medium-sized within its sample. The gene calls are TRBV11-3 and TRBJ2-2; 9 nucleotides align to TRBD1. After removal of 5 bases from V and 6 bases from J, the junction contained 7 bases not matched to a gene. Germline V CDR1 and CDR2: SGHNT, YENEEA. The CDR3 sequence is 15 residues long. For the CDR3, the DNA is TGTGCCAGCAGCGTCCGGGACAGGGCCCCCGGGGAGCTGTTTTTT. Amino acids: CASSVRDRAPGELFF.

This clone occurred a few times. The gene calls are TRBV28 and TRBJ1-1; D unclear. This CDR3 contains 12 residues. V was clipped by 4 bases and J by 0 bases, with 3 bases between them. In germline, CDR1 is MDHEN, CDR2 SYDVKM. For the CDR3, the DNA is TGTGCCAGCAGTTATCTGAACACTGAAGCTTTCTTT. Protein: CASSYLNTEAFF.

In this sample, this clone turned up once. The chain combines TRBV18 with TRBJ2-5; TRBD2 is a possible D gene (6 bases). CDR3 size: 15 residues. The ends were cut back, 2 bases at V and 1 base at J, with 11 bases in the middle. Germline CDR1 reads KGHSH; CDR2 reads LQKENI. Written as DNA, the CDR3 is TGTGCCAGCTCACCATACGGGGGAACCCAAGAGACCCAGTACTTC. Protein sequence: CASSPYGGTQETQYF.

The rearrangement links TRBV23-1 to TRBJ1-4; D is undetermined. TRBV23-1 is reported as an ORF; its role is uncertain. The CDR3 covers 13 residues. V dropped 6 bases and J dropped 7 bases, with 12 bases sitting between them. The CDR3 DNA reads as TGCGCCAGCAGCTTGGACGTCAGTGAAAAACTGTTTTTT. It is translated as CASSLDVSEKLFF.

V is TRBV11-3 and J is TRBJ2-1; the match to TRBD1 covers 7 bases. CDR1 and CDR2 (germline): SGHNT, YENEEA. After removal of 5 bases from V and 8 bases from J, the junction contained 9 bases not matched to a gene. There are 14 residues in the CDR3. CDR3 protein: CASSARQGVYEQFF. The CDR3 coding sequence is TGTGCCAGCAGCGCGCGCCAGGGGGTGTATGAGCAGTTCTTC.

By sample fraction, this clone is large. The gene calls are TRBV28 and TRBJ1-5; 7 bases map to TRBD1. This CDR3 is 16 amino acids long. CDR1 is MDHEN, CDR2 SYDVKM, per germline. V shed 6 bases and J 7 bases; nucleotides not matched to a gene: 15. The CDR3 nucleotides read TGTGCCAGCAGCGACCCCCAGGGGGGAAGCCGGCAGCCCCAGCATTTT. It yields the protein CASSDPQGGSRQPQHF.

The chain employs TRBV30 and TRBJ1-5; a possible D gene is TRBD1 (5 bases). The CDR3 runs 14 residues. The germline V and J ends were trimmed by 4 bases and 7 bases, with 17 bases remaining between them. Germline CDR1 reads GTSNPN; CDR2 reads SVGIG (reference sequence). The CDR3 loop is CAWKGLTEGQPQHF. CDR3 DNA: TGTGCCTGGAAGGGGCTGACCGAAGGGCAGCCCCAGCATTTT.

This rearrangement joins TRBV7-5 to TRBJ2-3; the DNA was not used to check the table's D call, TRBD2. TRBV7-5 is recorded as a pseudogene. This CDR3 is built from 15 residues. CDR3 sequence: CASSRRGGETDTQYF. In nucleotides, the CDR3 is TGTGCCAGCAGCAGGCGGGGGGGCGAGACAGATACGCAGTATTTT.

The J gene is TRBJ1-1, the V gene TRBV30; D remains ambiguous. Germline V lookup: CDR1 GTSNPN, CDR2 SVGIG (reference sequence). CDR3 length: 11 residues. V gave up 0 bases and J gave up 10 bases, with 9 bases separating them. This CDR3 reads CAWSVVRGAFF. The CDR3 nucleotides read TGTGCCTGGAGTGTAGTACGCGGAGCTTTCTTT.

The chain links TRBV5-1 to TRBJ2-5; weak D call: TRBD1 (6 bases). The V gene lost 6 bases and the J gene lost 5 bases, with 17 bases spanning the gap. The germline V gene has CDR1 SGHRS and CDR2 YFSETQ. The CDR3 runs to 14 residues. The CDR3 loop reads CASTLNTGKETQYF. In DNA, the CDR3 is TGCGCCAGCACCTTAAATACAGGGAAGGAGACCCAGTACTTC.

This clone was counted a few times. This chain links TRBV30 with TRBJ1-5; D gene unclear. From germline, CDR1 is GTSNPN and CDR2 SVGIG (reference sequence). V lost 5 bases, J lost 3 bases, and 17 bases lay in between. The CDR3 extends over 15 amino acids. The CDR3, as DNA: TGTGCCTGGGGGCCCGTGGGAAGGAACAATCAGCCCCAGCATTTT. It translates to CAWGPVGRNNQPQHF.

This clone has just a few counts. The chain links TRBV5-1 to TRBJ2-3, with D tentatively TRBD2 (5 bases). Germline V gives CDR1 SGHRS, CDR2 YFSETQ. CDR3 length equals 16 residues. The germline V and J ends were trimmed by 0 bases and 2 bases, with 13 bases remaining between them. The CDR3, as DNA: TGCGCCAGCAGCTTGGCTTCGCTAGCAGACACAGATACGCAGTATTTT. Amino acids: CASSLASLADTDTQYF.

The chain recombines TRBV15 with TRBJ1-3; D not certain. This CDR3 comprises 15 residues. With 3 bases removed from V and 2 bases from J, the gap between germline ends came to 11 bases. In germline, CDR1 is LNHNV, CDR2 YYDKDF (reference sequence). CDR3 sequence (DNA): TGTGCCACCAGCAGCACGCGGGGTACTGGAAACACCATATATTTT. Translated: CATSSTRGTGNTIYF.

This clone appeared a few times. The CDR3 DNA sequence: TGTGCCAGCAGTGGAAGCGTTCTAGCGGTGGGAATGGGCGGGGAGCTGTTTTTT. Encoded protein: CASSGSVLAVGMGGELFF. The chain employs TRBV2 and TRBJ2-2, with 7 bases lining up with TRBD2. The CDR3 has 18 residues. V was pared by 4 bases and J by 7 bases, with 18 bases of the junction left unmatched. Per the germline V gene, CDR1 is SNHLY and CDR2 is FYNNEI.

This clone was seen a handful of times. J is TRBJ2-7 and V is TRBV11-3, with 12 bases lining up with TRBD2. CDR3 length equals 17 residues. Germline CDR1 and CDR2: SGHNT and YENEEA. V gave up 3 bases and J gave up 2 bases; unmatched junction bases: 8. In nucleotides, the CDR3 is TGTGCCAGCAGCTTCATAGGACTAGCGGGGTCTACCTACGAGCAGTACTTC. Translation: CASSFIGLAGSTYEQYF.

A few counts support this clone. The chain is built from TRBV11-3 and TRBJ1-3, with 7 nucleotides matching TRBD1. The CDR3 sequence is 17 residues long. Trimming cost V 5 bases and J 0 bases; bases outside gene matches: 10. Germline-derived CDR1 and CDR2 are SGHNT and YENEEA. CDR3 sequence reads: CASSLRQGVPSGNTIYF. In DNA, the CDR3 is TGTGCCAGCAGCCTACGACAGGGAGTCCCCTCTGGAAACACCATATATTTT.

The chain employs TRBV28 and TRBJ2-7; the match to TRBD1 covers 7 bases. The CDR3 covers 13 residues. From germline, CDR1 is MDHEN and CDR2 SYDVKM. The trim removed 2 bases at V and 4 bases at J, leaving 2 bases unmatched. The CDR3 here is CASSLGTAYEQYF. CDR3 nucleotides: TGTGCCAGCAGTTTAGGGACAGCGTACGAGCAGTACTTC. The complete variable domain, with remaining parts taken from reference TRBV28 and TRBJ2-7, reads DVKVTQSSRYLVKRTGEKVFLECVQDMDHENMFWYRQDPGLGLRLIYFSYDVKMKEKGDIPEGYSVSREKKERFSLILESASTNQTSMYLCASSLGTAYEQYFGPGTRLTVT.

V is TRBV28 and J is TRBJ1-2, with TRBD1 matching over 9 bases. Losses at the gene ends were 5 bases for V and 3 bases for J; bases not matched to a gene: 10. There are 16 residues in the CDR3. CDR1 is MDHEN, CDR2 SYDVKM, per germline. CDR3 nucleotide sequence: TGTGCCAGCAGTGTGACCGGACAGGGGATAGACTATGGCTACACCTTC. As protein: CASSVTGQGIDYGYTF.

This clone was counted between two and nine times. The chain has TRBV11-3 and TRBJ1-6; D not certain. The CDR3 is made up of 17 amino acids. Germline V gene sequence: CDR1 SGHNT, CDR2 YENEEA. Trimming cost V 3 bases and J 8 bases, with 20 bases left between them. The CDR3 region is CASSLKNSPEAYSPLHF. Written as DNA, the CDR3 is TGTGCCAGCAGCTTGAAGAACAGCCCCGAGGCGTATTCACCCCTCCACTTT.

The CDR3 bases are TGTGCCAGCTCACCGTCAGTTTTTGGCTACACCTTC. This sequence encodes CASSPSVFGYTF. This chain links TRBV18 with TRBJ1-2; D remains ambiguous. Trimming pared 3 bases from V and 7 bases from J, leaving 9 bases between. The CDR3 sequence is 12 residues long. Germline CDR1 reads KGHSH; CDR2 reads LQKENI.